Below, 2 T cell receptor beta chains from the same sample are listed, as sequenced in a study of T cells in Graves' hyperthyroidism and ophthalmopathy. It was RNA transcripts that yielded the amplified TCR beta CDR3 regions. A set of HTBI primers served as the primers for a first-round RT-PCR of the TCR CDR3. MiXCR, applied by TCRdb to the multiplex PCR reads, yields one record per CDR3 protein. The sample records about 620,000 distinct CDR3 sequences, 15% to 20% being singletons. The material sequenced was blood. These receptors all stem from a woman in her twenties or thirties with Graves' hyperthyroidism.

This clonotype was detected ten times or more. CDR3 DNA sequence: TGCAGTGCTAAAGGTGGGGGACTAGCCGGCTACAATGAGCAGTTCTTC. Its translation is CSAKGGGLAGYNEQFF. The chain is built from TRBV20-1 and TRBJ2-1, with 9 nucleotides matching TRBD2. V lost 4 bases, J lost 3 bases, and 10 bases stayed unmatched. The CDR3 is made up of 16 amino acids. The germline gives CDR1 DFQATT, CDR2 SNEGSKA (reference sequence).

This clonotype appeared many times. This rearrangement joins TRBV28 to TRBJ2-3; D tentatively reads TRBD1 or TRBD2 (5 bases each). Germline V gives CDR1 MDHEN, CDR2 SYDVKM. CDR3 length equals 13 residues. V lost 5 bases and J 4 bases, leaving 10 bases between the germline ends. The CDR3 reads CASSLGVADTQYF. The CDR3, as DNA: TGTGCCAGCAGTCTGGGGGTTGCAGATACGCAGTATTTT.